This passage covers 13 T cell receptor beta chains from one sample sequenced in a study of blood T cell repertoires in COVID-19. Sequenced by immunoSEQ multiplex PCR; TCRdb stores in-frame clones only, minus some. Here the sample spans 250,000 to 400,000 clones, about 90% being singletons. Sequencing was carried out using peripheral blood. Every receptor here comes from a woman aged 25-40 years with COVID-19, enrolled during active disease.

This chain joins TRBV4-1 and TRBJ2-7; no clear D gene. The CDR3 is 13 amino acids. V was pared by 2 bases and J by 5 bases, with 10 bases between. Looked up from germline, CDR1 is MGHRA and CDR2 is YSYEKL. CDR3 region: CASSQRPRDEQYF. CDR3 in DNA: TGCGCCAGCAGCCAAAGGCCCCGGGACGAGCAGTACTTC.

V gene TRBV5-8 combines with J gene TRBJ1-5, with D maybe TRBD1 (5 bases). V was shortened by 3 bases and J by 3 bases, with 13 bases between the two germline ends. Germline lookup yields CDR1 SGHTS and CDR2 YDEGEE. The CDR3 covers 15 residues. CDR3 nucleotides: TGTGCCAGCAGCTGGGGTGACAGACCCAATCAGCCCCAGCATTTT. Translation gives CASSWGDRPNQPQHF.

The V gene is TRBV27, the J gene TRBJ2-1; no clear D. The V end was cut by 5 bases, the J end by 6 bases, with 11 bases between. Germline CDR1 MNHEY, CDR2 SMNVEV (reference sequence). The CDR3 runs 13 residues. The CDR3 DNA is TGTGCCAGCAGTACGTCTCTAGGCAATGAGCAGTTCTTC. Amino acid sequence: CASSTSLGNEQFF.

The chain combines TRBV11-3 with TRBJ1-1; 8 nucleotides match TRBD1. Germline V lookup: CDR1 SGHNT, CDR2 YENEEA. The CDR3 sequence is 17 residues long. The V segment lost 4 bases and the J segment 3 bases; nucleotides outside the gene matches: 13. Written as DNA, the CDR3 is TGTGCCAGCAGCTCAACAGGGGGAATACGAAGGGACACTGAAGCTTTCTTT. This sequence encodes CASSSTGGIRRDTEAFF.

The chain couples TRBV19 to TRBJ2-3; 11 positions agree with TRBD2. The germline V gene encodes CDR1 LNHDA and CDR2 SQIVND (reference sequence). V shed 4 bases and J 6 bases; nucleotides not matched to a gene: 9. The CDR3 totals 16 residues. CDR3 in amino acids: CASSKLAGGRTDTQYF. As DNA, the CDR3 is TGTGCCAGTAGTAAGTTAGCGGGAGGGCGGACGGATACGCAGTATTTT.

The gene calls are TRBV6-6 and TRBJ1-5, with a tentative D call TRBD1 (5 bases). Germline V CDR1 and CDR2: MNHNY, SVGAGI (reference sequence). The V end lost 5 bases, the J end lost 3 bases, and 23 bases lay between the germline ends. The length of the CDR3 is 18 residues. CDR3 in amino acids: CASSLHPSHRQYNQPQHF. For the CDR3, the DNA is TGTGCCAGCAGTCTCCATCCCAGCCATCGACAGTACAATCAGCCCCAGCATTTT.

The genes are TRBV5-1 and TRBJ1-6, with D unclear. Germline CDR1 SGHRS, CDR2 YFSETQ. This CDR3 contains 14 residues. The V and J ends lost 5 bases and 10 bases respectively, with 16 bases between them. The CDR3 sequence: CASSAGGSPSPLHF. The CDR3 DNA sequence: TGCGCCAGCAGTGCCGGAGGTTCGCCATCACCCCTCCACTTT.

The CDR3 sequence is CAWSVPGGNEKLFF. The DNA of the CDR3 is TGTGCCTGGAGTGTACCGGGTGGTAATGAAAAACTGTTTTTT. The chain has TRBV30 and TRBJ1-4, with D unclear. This CDR3 is built from 14 residues. V was pared by 0 bases and J by 4 bases, with 9 bases between. CDR1 GTSNPN and CDR2 SVGIG come from the germline V gene (reference sequence).

The rearrangement uses TRBV6-5 and TRBJ2-7; the match to TRBD1 covers 10 bases. V was pared by 0 bases and J by 3 bases, with 2 bases of the junction left unmatched. The germline gives CDR1 MNHEY, CDR2 SVGAGI. This CDR3 is built from 15 residues. The CDR3, as DNA: TGTGCCAGCAGTTACTCGACAGGGGGCGGCTACGAGCAGTACTTC. Translation gives CASSYSTGGGYEQYF.

The chain recombines TRBV5-1 with TRBJ2-7; 11 nucleotides line up with TRBD1. The CDR3 runs to 15 residues. V gave up 4 bases and J gave up 6 bases; unmatched junction bases: 9. Germline V gene lookup returns CDR1 SGHRS and CDR2 YFSETQ. The CDR3 sequence is CASSPAGTGGREQYF. DNA for the CDR3: TGCGCCAGCAGCCCGGCGGGGACAGGGGGGCGCGAGCAGTACTTC.

The chain recombines TRBV19 with TRBJ1-5, with 9 bases aligning to TRBD1. Germline CDR1 reads LNHDA; CDR2 reads SQIVND (reference sequence). The CDR3 is 17 residues long. The V gene end was trimmed by 4 bases and the J gene end by 4 bases; junction bases not matched to a gene: 11. In DNA form, the CDR3 reads TGTGCCAGTAGTAACCCTTATCGGACAGGGGCGAATCAGCCCCAGCATTTT. It yields the protein CASSNPYRTGANQPQHF.

The CDR3 DNA reads TGTGCCAGCAGCCAAGATAGGGGGACTAGCGGGAAAAACGAGCAGTACTTC. Amino acids: CASSQDRGTSGKNEQYF. The chain combines TRBV3-1 (or the pseudogene TRBV3-2) with TRBJ2-7; the match to TRBD2 covers 13 bases. The ends lost 0 bases at V and 5 bases at J; junction bases unmatched: 7. The CDR3 runs 17 residues. Germline lookup yields CDR1 LGHDT and CDR2 YNNKEL (reference sequence).

The chain joins TRBV13 to TRBJ2-1, with 9 bases that match TRBD2. CDR1 and CDR2 from the germline V gene are PRHDT and FYEKMQ (reference sequence). Losses at the gene ends were 5 bases for V and 3 bases for J; bases not matched to a gene: 8. The CDR3 length is 16 residues. This chain's CDR3 is CASSLRLAEIYNEQFF. CDR3 DNA: TGTGCCAGCAGCCTTAGACTAGCGGAGATCTACAATGAGCAGTTCTTC.